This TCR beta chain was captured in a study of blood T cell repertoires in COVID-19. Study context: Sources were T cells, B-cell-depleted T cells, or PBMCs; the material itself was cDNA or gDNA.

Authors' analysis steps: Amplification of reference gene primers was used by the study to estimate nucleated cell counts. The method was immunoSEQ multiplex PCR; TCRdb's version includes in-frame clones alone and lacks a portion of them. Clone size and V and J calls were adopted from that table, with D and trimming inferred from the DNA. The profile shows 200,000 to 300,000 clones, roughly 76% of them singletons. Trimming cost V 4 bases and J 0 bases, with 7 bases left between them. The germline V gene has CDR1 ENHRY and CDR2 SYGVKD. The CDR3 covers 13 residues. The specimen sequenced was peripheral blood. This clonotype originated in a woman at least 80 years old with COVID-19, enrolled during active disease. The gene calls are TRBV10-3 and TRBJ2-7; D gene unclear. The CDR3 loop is CAISVVISYEQYF. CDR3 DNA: TGTGCCATCAGTGTTGTAATCTCCTACGAGCAGTACTTC.